This is a list of T cell receptor beta chains from one sample in a study of T cells expressing NK-cell markers. From its re-call of the 5' RACE reads, TCRdb lists each CDR3 protein once, without DNA. The sample totals hundreds of thousands of distinct CDR3 sequences. Sequenced: blood T cells: a sorted CD56 or NKG2C T cell subset, CD4+ or CD8+ T cells, or bulk PBMC T cells (not recorded which). These receptors all stem from a woman between 18 and 75 years old in good health. The CDR3 runs from the conserved cysteine through the conserved F or W.

cdr3_aa,j_call,v_call
CASSLGQYEQFF,TRBJ2-1,TRBV11-2
CASSLGPPGTSGYNEQFF,TRBJ2-1,TRBV7-3
CASSQGGGNGELFF,TRBJ2-2,TRBV4-1
CASSPPGREITDTQYF,TRBJ2-3,TRBV7-2
CASSQAPGQGSGYTF,TRBJ1-2,TRBV4-1
CSVLFPNTGELFF,TRBJ2-2,TRBV29-1
CASSGRQGPNTGELFF,TRBJ2-2,TRBV9
CASSILPGQGEGYGYTF,TRBJ1-2,TRBV19
CASSIGPGTEAFF,TRBJ1-1,TRBV19
CASSPLAGGEGANVLTF,TRBJ2-6,TRBV6-1
CASRLAGGETQYF,TRBJ2-5,TRBV10-2
CSARDGDAIDPLDEQFF,TRBJ2-1,TRBV20-1
CASSRNTGGKETQYF,TRBJ2-5,TRBV3-1
CASSLGASGTDGLAGETDTQYF,TRBJ2-3,TRBV5-6
CASSLPPRLAGGRLDEQFF,TRBJ2-1,TRBV11-1
CSAQNRGNSYEQYF,TRBJ2-7,TRBV29-1
CASTGDRGLRQPQHF,TRBJ1-5,TRBV12-3/TRBV12-4
CASSLGQGAWEQYF,TRBJ2-7,TRBV12-3/TRBV12-4
CSVVGRAETQYF,TRBJ2-5,TRBV29-1
CASSLARTGYSGELFF,TRBJ2-2,TRBV7-7
CASSSSGLAGGPSHNEQFF,TRBJ2-1,TRBV12-3/TRBV12-4
CSVDFGWGARSTEAFF,TRBJ1-1,TRBV29-1
CAWSLGTSVNEQFF,TRBJ2-1,TRBV30
CASSQYRAALGVGNEQFF,TRBJ2-1,TRBV4-1
CSVAAGQNYGYTF,TRBJ1-2,TRBV29-1
CSASEARTMREQYF,TRBJ2-7,TRBV20-1
CASSFRQGNNEQFF,TRBJ2-1,TRBV11-2
CASSGALAPDTQYF,TRBJ2-3,TRBV5-4
CASSPDRASYNEQFF,TRBJ2-1,TRBV5-6
CASSLTSGSGLNEQFF,TRBJ2-1,TRBV5-1
CASRPGRPPYNEQFF,TRBJ2-1,TRBV7-2
CSARDIRQSYEQYF,TRBJ2-7,TRBV20-1
CASSQEVIVGREYYEQYF,TRBJ2-7,TRBV3-1
CASSLAGGQPQHF,TRBJ1-5,TRBV7-2
CSVQLERGYPYYEQYF,TRBJ2-7,TRBV29-1
CASNSAQVFATEAFF,TRBJ1-1,TRBV5-6
CAWTPGGTYEQYF,TRBJ2-7,TRBV30
CAWNEGPGTNEKLFF,TRBJ1-4,TRBV30
CSAMTSGSYEQYF,TRBJ2-7,TRBV20-1
CASSYSGHPSSGNTIYF,TRBJ1-3,TRBV6-5
CASQRNSPNQPQHF,TRBJ1-5,TRBV6-1
CSARPGAALVGELFF,TRBJ2-2,TRBV20-1
CSATAGTGKGNEQFF,TRBJ2-1,TRBV20-1
CSVGGQRDEQFF,TRBJ2-1,TRBV29-1
CASSPGQAPTQPQHF,TRBJ1-5,TRBV18
CASSPPDPVHTQYF,TRBJ2-3,TRBV18
CASSLAGQGLSGNTIYF,TRBJ1-3,TRBV5-1
CASSPGGENEQFF,TRBJ2-1,TRBV7-2
CSAERNNEQFF,TRBJ2-1,TRBV29-1
CASGGGALNEKLFF,TRBJ1-4,TRBV7-2
CASSLNVGGQPQHF,TRBJ1-5,TRBV12-3/TRBV12-4
CASSGDSYGYTF,TRBJ1-2,TRBV25-1
CASSTLENTEAFF,TRBJ1-1,TRBV5-4
CASSRRADRRFQYF,TRBJ2-5,TRBV13